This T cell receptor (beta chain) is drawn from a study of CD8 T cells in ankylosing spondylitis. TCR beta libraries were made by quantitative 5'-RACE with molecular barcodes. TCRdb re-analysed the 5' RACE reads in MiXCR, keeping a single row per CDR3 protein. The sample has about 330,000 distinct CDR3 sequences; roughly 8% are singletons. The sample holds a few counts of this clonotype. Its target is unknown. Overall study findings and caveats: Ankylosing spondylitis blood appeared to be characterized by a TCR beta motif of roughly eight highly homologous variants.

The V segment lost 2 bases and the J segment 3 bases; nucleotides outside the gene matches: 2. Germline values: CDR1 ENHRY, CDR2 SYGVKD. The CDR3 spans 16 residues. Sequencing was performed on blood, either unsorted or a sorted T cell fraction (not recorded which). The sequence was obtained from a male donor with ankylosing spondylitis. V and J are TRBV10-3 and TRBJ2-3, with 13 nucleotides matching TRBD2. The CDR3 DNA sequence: TGTGCCATCAGTGAGAAGGGACTAGCGGGAACAGATACGCAGTATTTT. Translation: CAISEKGLAGTDTQYF.